This T cell receptor (beta chain) was identified in a study of blood T cell repertoires in COVID-19. Produced via immunoSEQ multiplex PCR; TCRdb's table is partial and in-frame only. The data show 250,000 to 300,000 clones, with 85% to 90% seen just once and 3.7% held by the top ten. The length of the CDR3 is 14 residues. Trimming pared 3 bases from V and 0 bases from J, leaving 8 bases between. The germline V gene encodes CDR1 LNHDA and CDR2 SQIVND (reference sequence). The sequence came from a woman between 40 and 55 years old with acute or convalescent COVID-19. The chain has TRBV19 and TRBJ1-1; D not resolved. Input material: peripheral blood. CDR3 amino acids: CASSMGELNTEAFF. The CDR3 bases are TGTGCCAGTAGTATGGGAGAACTGAACACTGAAGCTTTCTTT. The full variable domain, its missing parts supplied by reference TRBV19 and TRBJ1-1, is DGGITQSPKYLFRKEGQNVTLSCEQNLNHDAMYWYRQDPGQGLRLIYYSQIVNDFQKGDIAEGYSVSREKKESFPLTVTSAQKNPTAFYLCASSMGELNTEAFFGQGTRLTVV.